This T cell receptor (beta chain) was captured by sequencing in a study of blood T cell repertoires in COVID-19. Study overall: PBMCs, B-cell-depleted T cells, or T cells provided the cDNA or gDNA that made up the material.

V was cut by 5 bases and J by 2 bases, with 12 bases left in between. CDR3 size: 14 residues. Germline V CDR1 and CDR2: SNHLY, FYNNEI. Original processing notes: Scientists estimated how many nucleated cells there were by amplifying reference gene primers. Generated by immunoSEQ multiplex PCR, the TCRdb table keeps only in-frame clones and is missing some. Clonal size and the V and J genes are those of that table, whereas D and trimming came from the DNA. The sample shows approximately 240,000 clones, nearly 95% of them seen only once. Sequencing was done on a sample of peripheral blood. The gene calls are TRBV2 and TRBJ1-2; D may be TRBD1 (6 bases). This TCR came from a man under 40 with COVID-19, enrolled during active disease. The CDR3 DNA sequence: TGTGCCAGCAGTAAGGACAGCGTAAACTATGGCTACACCTTC. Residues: CASSKDSVNYGYTF.